This entry features one T cell receptor (beta chain) sequence. Its cognate antigen is unknown. The entry originates in a study of PD-1 blockade in classical Hodgkin lymphoma. Repertoires were generated with immunoSEQ multiplex PCR, while TCRdb's copy carries only in-frame clones and drops some. The table lists roughly 4,000 clones, roughly 70% of them singletons. CDR3 size: 16 residues. V was pared by 4 bases and J by 2 bases, with 7 bases of the junction left unmatched. Germline V lookup: CDR1 SGHTS, CDR2 YDEGEE. Study-wide points: Those achieving complete response showed baseline diversity like newly diagnosed patients.

The time point: cycle 4 day 1 (C4D1), after 6 weeks of nivolumab. Every one of the patients relapsed after autologous stem cell transplantation (brentuximab vedotin exposure was variable). The clonotype originates from a human donor with classical Hodgkin lymphoma. The chain employs TRBV5-8 and TRBJ2-5; the match to TRBD1 covers 11 bases. Sequencing used peripheral blood mononuclear cells (PBMCs), obtained before the fourth cycle of nivolumab. The CDR3 protein is CASSGGQGAYQETQYF. CDR3 nucleotide sequence: TGTGCCAGCAGCGGCGGACAGGGGGCGTATCAAGAGACCCAGTACTTC.